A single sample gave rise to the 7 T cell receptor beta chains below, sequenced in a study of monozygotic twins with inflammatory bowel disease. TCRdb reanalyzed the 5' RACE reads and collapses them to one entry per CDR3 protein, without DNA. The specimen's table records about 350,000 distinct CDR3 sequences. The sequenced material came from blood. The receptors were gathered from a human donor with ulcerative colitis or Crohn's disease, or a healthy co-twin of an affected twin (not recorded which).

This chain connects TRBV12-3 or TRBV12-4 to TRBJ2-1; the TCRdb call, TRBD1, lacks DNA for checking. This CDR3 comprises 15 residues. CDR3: CASRSGTLSYNEQFF.

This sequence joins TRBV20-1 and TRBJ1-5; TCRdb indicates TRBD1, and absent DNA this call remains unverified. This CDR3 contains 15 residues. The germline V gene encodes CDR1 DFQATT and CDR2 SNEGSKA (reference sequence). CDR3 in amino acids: CSARDGRGMNQPQHF.

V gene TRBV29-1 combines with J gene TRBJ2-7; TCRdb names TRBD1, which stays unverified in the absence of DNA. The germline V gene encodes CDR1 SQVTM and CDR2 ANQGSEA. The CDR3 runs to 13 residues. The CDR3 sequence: CSVGDRQAYEQYF.

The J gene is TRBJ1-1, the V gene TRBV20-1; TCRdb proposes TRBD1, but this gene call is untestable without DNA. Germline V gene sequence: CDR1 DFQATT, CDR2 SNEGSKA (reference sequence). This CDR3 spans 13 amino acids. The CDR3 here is CSADRGHNTEAFF.

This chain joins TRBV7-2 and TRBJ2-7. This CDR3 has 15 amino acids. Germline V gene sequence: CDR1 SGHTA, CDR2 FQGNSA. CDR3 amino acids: CASSLWPGELYEQYF.

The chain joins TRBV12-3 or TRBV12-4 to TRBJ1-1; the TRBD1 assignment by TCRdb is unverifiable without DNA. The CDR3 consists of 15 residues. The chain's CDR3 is CASSLRQGANTEAFF.

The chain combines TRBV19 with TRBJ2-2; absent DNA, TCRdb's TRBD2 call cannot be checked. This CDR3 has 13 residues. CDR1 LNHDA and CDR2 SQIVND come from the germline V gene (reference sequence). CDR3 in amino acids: CASRGLDTGELFF.